The clone carrying this T cell receptor (beta chain) has only a few counts. Its antigen is undetermined. The record originates from a study of cytomegalovirus exposure and HLA in healthy donors. Use of 60 Vbeta and 13 Jbeta primers characterized the PCR. The repertoire was sequenced with immunoSEQ multiplex PCR; TCRdb's copy has only in-frame clones and lacks some. The repertoire holds 90,000 to 140,000 clones, with around 72% as singletons. V was clipped by 4 bases and J by 6 bases, with 13 bases between them. From germline, CDR1 is SQVTM and CDR2 ANQGSEA. The CDR3 spans 12 residues. Study conclusions and caveats: Per published reports, the classifier diagnosed cytomegalovirus status with high specificity and sensitivity. Other equally common chains were less clonally expanded than HLA-associated TCR beta chains, a later analysis showed. In a later analysis, common viral pathogens appeared linked to several of the most significant clusters.

This TCR came from a male donor in good health and CMV-seronegative. This chain uses TRBV29-1 with TRBJ2-7; D is perhaps TRBD1 (6 bases). The sample comprised PBMCs. DNA of the CDR3: TGCAGCGTTGTACGCAGGGGCGGCGAGCAGTACTTC. It is translated as CSVVRRGGEQYF.